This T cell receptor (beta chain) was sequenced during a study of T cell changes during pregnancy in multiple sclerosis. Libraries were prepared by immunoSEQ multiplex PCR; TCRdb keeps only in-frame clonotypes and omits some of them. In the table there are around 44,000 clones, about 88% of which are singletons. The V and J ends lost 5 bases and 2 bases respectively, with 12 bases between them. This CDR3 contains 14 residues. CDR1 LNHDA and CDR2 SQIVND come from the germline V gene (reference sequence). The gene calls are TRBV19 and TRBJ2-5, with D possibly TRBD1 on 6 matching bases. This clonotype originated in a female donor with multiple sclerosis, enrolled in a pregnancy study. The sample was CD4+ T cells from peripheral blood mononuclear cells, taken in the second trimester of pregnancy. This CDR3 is CASSRKGVQETQYF. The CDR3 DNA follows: TGTGCCAGTAGTCGCAAGGGGGTTCAAGAGACCCAGTACTTC.